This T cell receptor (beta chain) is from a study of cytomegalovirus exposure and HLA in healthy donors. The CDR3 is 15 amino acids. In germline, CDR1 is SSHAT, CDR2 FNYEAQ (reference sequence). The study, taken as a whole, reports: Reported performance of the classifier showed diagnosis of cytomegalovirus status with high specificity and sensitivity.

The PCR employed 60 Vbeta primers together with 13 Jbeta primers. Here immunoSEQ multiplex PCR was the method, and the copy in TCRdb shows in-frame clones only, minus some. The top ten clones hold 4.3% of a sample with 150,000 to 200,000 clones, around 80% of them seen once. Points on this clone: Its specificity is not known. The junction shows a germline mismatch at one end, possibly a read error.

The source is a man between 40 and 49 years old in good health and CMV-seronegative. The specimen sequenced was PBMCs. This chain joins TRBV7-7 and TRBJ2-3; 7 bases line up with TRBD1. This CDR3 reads CASSPGQRSTDTQYF. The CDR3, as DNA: TGTGCTAGCAGCCCGGGACAGAGGAGCACAGATACGCAGTATTTT.